This TCR beta chain was sequenced during a study of memory CD4+ T cells and cytomegalovirus serostatus. This clone was detected only a few times. Its antigen remains unidentified. Germline V gene sequence: CDR1 ENHRY, CDR2 SYGVKD. The length of the CDR3 is 13 residues. Trimming took 2 bases from V and 1 from J, leaving 5 bases between them. The sort gate was single viable CD3+CD4+CD8-CD45RO+ cells for memory CD4+ T cells. Study conclusions and caveats: Of 150 to 200 reported CMV TCRbeta sequences, 67 were found in memory CD4+ repertoires.

Original processing notes: Out-of-frame sequences were removed, leaving roughly 2.1 million distinct TCRbeta sequences. Profiling relied on immunoSEQ multiplex PCR, and the TCRdb table lists in-frame clones only, not all of them. The V and J calls and the clone size are those of that table, but D and trimming were determined from the DNA. The data contain about 60,000 clones, around 82% of them seen just once; the ten biggest clones take up approximately 0.53%. This receptor was identified in an adult in good health and CMV-seronegative. Some clones in this sample may be carry-over from other donors' samples. Sequencing was done on a sample of memory CD4+ T cells from blood. The V and J genes are TRBV10-3 and TRBJ1-1; no clear D gene. The CDR3 loop reads CAISEPRNTEAFF. DNA of the CDR3: TGTGCCATCAGTGAGCCTAGGAACACTGAAGCTTTCTTT.